This TCR beta chain was identified in a study of T cell responses to AZD1222 COVID-19 vaccine. Study-wide context: Second doses at about 4 or about 12 weeks were pooled.

TCRdb's table, derived via immunoSEQ multiplex PCR, lists solely in-frame clones and lacks some. Among approximately 89,000 clones, around nine tenths were seen once, and the ten largest hold roughly 15%. There are 15 residues in the CDR3. With 3 bases removed from V and 1 base from J, the gap between germline ends came to 12 bases. Germline CDR1 and CDR2: MNHNY and SVGAGI (reference sequence). General study points: Only six AZD1222 recipients tested seropositive at baseline. Rises in breadth and depth of Spike-specific TCRs came after two AZD1222 doses.

A remark on this clone: What it binds is not known.

This chain connects TRBV6-6 to TRBJ1-1, with D uncertain. This specimen was peripheral blood, taken on day 0 of AZD1222 vaccination. This receptor was identified in an adult in good health. The CDR3 spells CASSYNPPENTEAFF. The CDR3 DNA is TGTGCCAGCAGTTATAATCCACCTGAGAACACTGAAGCTTTCTTT.